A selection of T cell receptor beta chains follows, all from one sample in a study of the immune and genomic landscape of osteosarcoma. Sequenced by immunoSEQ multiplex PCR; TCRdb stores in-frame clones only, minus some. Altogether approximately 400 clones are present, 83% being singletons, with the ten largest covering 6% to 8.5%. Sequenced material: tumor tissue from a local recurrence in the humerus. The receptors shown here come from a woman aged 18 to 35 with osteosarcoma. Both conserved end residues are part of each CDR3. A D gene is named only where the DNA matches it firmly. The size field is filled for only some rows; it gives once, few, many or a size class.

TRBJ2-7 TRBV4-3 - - TGCGCCAGCAGCCTCGCTCGGGAGTACGAGCAGTACTTC CASSLAREYEQYF
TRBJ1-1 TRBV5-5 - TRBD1 TGTGCCAGCCTACGGACAGGGGGAGATCCTGAAGCTTTCTTT CASLRTGGDPEAFF
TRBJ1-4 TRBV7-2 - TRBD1 TGTGCCAGCAGCTTAGTTGGGACAGGGTCTGAAAAACTGTTTTTT CASSLVGTGSEKLFF
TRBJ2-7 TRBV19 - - TGTGCCAGTAGCGATCGGGTCGGGGCTGGCTACGAGCAGTACTTC CASSDRVGAGYEQYF
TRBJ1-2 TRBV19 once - TGTGCCAGTAGTATAAACAGGGTTTCTCCCTATGGCTACACCTTC CASSINRVSPYGYTF
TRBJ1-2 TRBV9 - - TGTGCCAGCAGCTACTCGGACAGTAAAGGCTACACCTTC CASSYSDSKGYTF
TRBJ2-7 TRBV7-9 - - TGTGCCAGCAGCTTCGGCGCAGGCGCAGGAAGCTCCTACGAGCAGTACTTC CASSFGAGAGSSYEQYF
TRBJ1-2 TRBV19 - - TGTGCCAGTAGTATAGGAAGTAACGGCTACACCTTC CASSIGSNGYTF
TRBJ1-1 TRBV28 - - TGTGCCAGCAGTGAGGCCCAGGGAGCGAACACTGAAGCTTTCTTT CASSEAQGANTEAFF
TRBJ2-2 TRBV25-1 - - TGTGCCAGCAGTGAGTTGATGTCGGGGACCGGGGAGCTGTTTTTT CASSELMSGTGELFF
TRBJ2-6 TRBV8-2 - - TGTGGCAGGGACATGATAACACAAAGTCGGGCCAACGTCCTGACTTTC CGRDMITQSRANVLTF
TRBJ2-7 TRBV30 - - TGTGCCTGGAGTGGCAGGGAGAACTACGAGCAGTACTTC CAWSGRENYEQYF
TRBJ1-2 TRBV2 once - TGTGCCAGCAGTCAGGGAGAAGGCTATGGCTACACCTTC CASSQGEGYGYTF
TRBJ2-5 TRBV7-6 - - TGTGCCAGCAGCGAGAGGCAGACCCAGTACTTC CASSERQTQYF
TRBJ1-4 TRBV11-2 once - TGTGCCAGCAGCCCGGTCCCCAGGGCCGGTGAAAAACTGTTTTTT CASSPVPRAGEKLFF
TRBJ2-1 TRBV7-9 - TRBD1 TGTGCCAGCAGCGGCGGGACAGGGGCCTCCTACAATGAGCAGTTCTTC CASSGGTGASYNEQFF
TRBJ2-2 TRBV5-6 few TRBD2 TGTGCCAGCAGCCTGGAGCTAGCGGGGCGGAAGCTGTTTTTT CASSLELAGRKLFF
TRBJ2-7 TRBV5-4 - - TGTGCCAGCAGCTTGGTGGGAGGAGACTCCTACGAGCAGTACTTC CASSLVGGDSYEQYF
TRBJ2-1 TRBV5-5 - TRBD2 TGTGCCAGCAGCGAGACTAGCGGCTCCTACAATGAGCAGTTCTTC CASSETSGSYNEQFF